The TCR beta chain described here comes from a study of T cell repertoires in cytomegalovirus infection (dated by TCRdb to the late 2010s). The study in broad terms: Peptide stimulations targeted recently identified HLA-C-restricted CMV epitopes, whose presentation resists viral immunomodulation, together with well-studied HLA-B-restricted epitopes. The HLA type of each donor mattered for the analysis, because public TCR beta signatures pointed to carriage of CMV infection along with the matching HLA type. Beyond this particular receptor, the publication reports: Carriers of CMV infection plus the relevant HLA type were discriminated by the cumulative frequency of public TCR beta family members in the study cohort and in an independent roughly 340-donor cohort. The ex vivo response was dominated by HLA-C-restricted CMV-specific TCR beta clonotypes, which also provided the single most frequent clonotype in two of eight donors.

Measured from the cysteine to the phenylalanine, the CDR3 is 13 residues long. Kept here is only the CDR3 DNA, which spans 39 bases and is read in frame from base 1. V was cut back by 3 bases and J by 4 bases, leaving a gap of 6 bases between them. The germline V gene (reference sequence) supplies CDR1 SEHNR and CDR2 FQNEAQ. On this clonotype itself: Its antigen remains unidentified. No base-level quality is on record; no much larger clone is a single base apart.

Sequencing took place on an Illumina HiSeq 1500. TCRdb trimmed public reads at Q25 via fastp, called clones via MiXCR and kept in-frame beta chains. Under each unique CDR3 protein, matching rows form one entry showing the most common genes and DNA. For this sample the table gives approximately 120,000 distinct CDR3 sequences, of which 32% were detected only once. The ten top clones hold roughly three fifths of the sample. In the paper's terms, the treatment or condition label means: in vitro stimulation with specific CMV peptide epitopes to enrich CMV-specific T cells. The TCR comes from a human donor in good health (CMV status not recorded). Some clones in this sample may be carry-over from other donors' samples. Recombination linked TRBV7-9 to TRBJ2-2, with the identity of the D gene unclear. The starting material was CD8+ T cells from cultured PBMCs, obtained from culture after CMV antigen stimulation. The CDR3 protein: CASSFQVTGELFF. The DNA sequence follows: TGTGCCAGCAGCTTCCAGGTCACCGGGGAGCTGTTTTTT.